This entry lists 22 T cell receptor beta chains sequenced from one sample in a study of T cell repertoires in cytomegalovirus infection. TCRdb used MiXCR to reprocess the reads, holding one entry per CDR3 protein. The sample has roughly 180,000 distinct CDR3 sequences, less than 25% seen once; the top ten hold roughly 27%. No antigens are known for them. This specimen was CD8+ T cells from cultured PBMCs, taken from culture after CMV antigen stimulation. The origin of the receptors is a human donor in good health (CMV status not recorded). Some clones in this sample may be carry-over from other donors' samples.

On this clonotype itself: The junction shows a germline mismatch at one end, possibly a read error. This chain uses TRBV7-8 with TRBJ1-1; no clear D gene. Germline values: CDR1 SGHVS, CDR2 FQNEAQ. The CDR3 is 17 residues long. The CDR3 reads CATIILPGLSTKTEAYF. The CDR3 DNA reads as TGTGCCACCATCATTTTACCCGGTCTGAGCACTAAAACTGAAGCTTACTTT. Looking up the rest from reference TRBV7-8 and TRBJ1-1 gives the full variable domain: GAGVSQSPRYKVAKRGQDVALRCDPISGHVSLFWYQQALGQGPEFLTYFQNEAQLDKSGLPSDRFFAERPEGSVSTLKIQRTQQEDSAVYLCATIILPGLSTKTEAYFGQGTRLTVV.

This clonotype was seen only a few times. V usage is TRBV19 and J usage is TRBJ1-6; D not resolved. Germline V gene sequence: CDR1 LNHDA, CDR2 SQIVND (reference sequence). The CDR3 contains 15 residues. V shed 3 bases and J shed 7 bases, with 13 bases lying between them. The CDR3 coding sequence is TGTGCCAGTAGTATGGTAACCTCTAGGAATTCACCCCTCCACTTT. Residues: CASSMVTSRNSPLHF. The whole variable domain, remainder taken from reference TRBV19 and TRBJ1-6, is DGGITQSPKYLFRKEGQNVTLSCEQNLNHDAMYWYRQDPGQGLRLIYYSQIVNDFQKGDIAEGYSVSREKKESFPLTVTSAQKNPTAFYLCASSMVTSRNSPLHFGNGTRLTVT.

V and J are TRBV12-3 or TRBV12-4 and TRBJ2-7; TRBD1 might be the D (8 bases). Trimming took off 6 bases at V and 4 bases at J, with 22 bases between the two ends. The CDR3 extends over 16 amino acids. CDR3 DNA sequence: TGTGCCAGCAGCCTCGGTGGACAGGGAGGGTGGTACGAGCAGTACTTC. Amino acid sequence: CASSLGGQGGWYEQYF.

The rearrangement links TRBV7-3 to TRBJ1-1; no firm D call. Trimming stripped 5 bases from V and 4 bases from J, with 14 bases between. The germline CDR1 and CDR2 sequences are SGHTA and FQGTGA. CDR3 length: 14 amino acids. CDR3 in DNA: TGTGCCAGCAGCGCGTCCGGCGGGTTCACTGAAGCTTTCTTT. It yields the protein CASSASGGFTEAFF. The full variable domain, its missing parts supplied by reference TRBV7-3 and TRBJ1-1, is GAGVSQTPSNKVTEKGKYVELRCDPISGHTALYWYRQSLGQGPEFLIYFQGTGAADDSGLPNDRFFAVRPEGSVSTLKIQRTERGDSAVYLCASSASGGFTEAFFGQGTRLTVV.

This clonotype was observed once. V is TRBV6-5 and J is TRBJ2-3; D is uncertain. The CDR3 sequence is 15 residues long. Germline lookup yields CDR1 MNHEY and CDR2 SVGAGI. Trimming took 2 bases from V and 2 from J, leaving 11 bases between them. CDR3 protein: CASSYQSHYTDTQYF. The CDR3 DNA reads TGTGCCAGCAGTTACCAAAGCCATTACACAGATACGCAGTATTTT.

There are a few counts of this clonotype. The V gene is TRBV11-2, the J gene TRBJ2-1; TRBD1 is a possible D gene (6 bases). Between the trimmed V and J ends, which lost 2 bases and 0 bases, there was a span of 14 bases. This CDR3 comprises 17 residues. Germline assignment: CDR1 SGHAT and CDR2 FQNNGV. The CDR3 bases are TGTGCCAGCAGCTTATCAAGTGGGACACCCTCCTACAATGAGCAGTTCTTC. Translated, it gives CASSLSSGTPSYNEQFF.

The gene calls are TRBV25-1 and TRBJ1-4; D unresolved. The length of the CDR3 is 12 residues. The germline gives CDR1 MGHDK, CDR2 SYGVNS. The ends were cut back, 10 bases at V and 8 bases at J, with 14 bases in the middle. The CDR3 spells CATSRGSEKLFF. The CDR3, as DNA: TGTGCCACTTCCCGGGGATCGGAAAAACTGTTTTTT.

In its sample, this clonotype was seen many times. The chain recombines TRBV6-2 or TRBV6-3 with TRBJ1-2; D unresolved. The V gene's germline CDR1 is MNHEY and CDR2 SVGEGT. V was pared by 2 bases and J by 0 bases, with 22 bases between. The CDR3 is 19 residues long. The CDR3 DNA sequence: TGTGCCAGCAGTTACCCCCCGCGAACCTCTAGGGCGTCTAACTATGGCTACACCTTC. Protein product: CASSYPPRTSRASNYGYTF.

This clonotype was counted between two and nine times. The chain combines TRBV7-2 with TRBJ2-2; maybe TRBD2 (5 bases). The CDR3 loop spans 15 amino acids. In germline, CDR1 is SGHTA, CDR2 FQGNSA. V lost 2 bases to trimming and J lost 1 base, with 8 bases between them. For the CDR3, the DNA is TGTGCCAGCAGCTTACGCGGAGGGAACACCGGGGAGCTGTTTTTT. Translated, it gives CASSLRGGNTGELFF.

The chain recombines TRBV11-1 with TRBJ2-3; 9 nucleotides line up with TRBD1. V was pared by 4 bases and J by 4 bases, with 6 bases of the junction left unmatched. Germline lookup yields CDR1 SGHAT and CDR2 FQDESV (reference sequence). This CDR3 comprises 15 residues. This CDR3 reads CASSSRDREPDTQYF. The DNA of the CDR3 is TGTGCCAGCAGCTCCCGGGACAGGGAACCAGATACGCAGTATTTT.

This clonotype has a handful of counts. The chain has TRBV6-2 or TRBV6-3 and TRBJ1-1, with TRBD1 as a possible D gene (6 bases). Germline V gene sequence: CDR1 MNHEY, CDR2 SVGEGT. This CDR3 spans 17 amino acids. V was clipped by 8 bases and J by 4 bases, with 26 bases between them. The CDR3: CASDPEYRVRWSTEAFF. The DNA of the CDR3 is TGTGCCAGCGATCCAGAGTACAGGGTTCGATGGAGCACTGAAGCTTTCTTT.

In this sample, this clonotype turned up a few times. The V gene is TRBV11-2, the J gene TRBJ2-1; 9 positions agree with TRBD2. The CDR3 extends over 16 amino acids. Trimming removed 5 bases from V and 3 bases from J; junction bases left unmatched: 8. The germline CDR1 and CDR2 sequences are SGHAT and FQNNGV. The CDR3 protein is CASSHPGLASYNEQFF. CDR3 nucleotides: TGTGCCAGCAGCCACCCGGGACTAGCAAGCTACAATGAGCAGTTCTTC.

This clonotype came up a few times. This chain uses TRBV12-3 or TRBV12-4 with TRBJ2-6, with D perhaps matching TRBD1 (6 bases). The V and J ends lost 10 bases and 0 bases respectively, with 13 bases between them. CDR3 size: 15 residues. The CDR3 loop is CATQGDGSGANVLTF. The CDR3 coding sequence is TGTGCCACACAGGGAGACGGCTCTGGGGCCAACGTCCTGACTTTC.

This clonotype was counted between two and nine times. The chain couples TRBV6-6 to TRBJ2-6; 10 nucleotides line up with TRBD1. Looked up from germline, CDR1 is MNHNY and CDR2 is SVGAGI (reference sequence). CDR3 length equals 18 residues. Losses at the gene ends were 4 bases for V and 0 bases for J; bases not matched to a gene: 6. The CDR3 loop is CASSSRDRGFSGANVLTF. The CDR3 nucleotides read TGTGCCAGCAGTTCTCGGGACAGGGGCTTCTCTGGGGCCAACGTCCTGACTTTC.

The chain couples TRBV6-2 or TRBV6-3 to TRBJ2-3, with 7 nucleotides matching TRBD1. CDR1 is MNHEY and CDR2 is SVGEGT in the germline V gene. The ends lost 0 bases at V and 1 base at J; junction bases unmatched: 7. This CDR3 spans 17 amino acids. CDR3 DNA sequence: TGTGCCAGCAGTTACTCGAGGGGGCTTAAGGGCACAGATACGCAGTATTTT. This translates into CASSYSRGLKGTDTQYF.

This rearrangement joins TRBV6-5 to TRBJ1-3; D is unclear. The CDR3 runs to 15 residues. Germline V CDR1 and CDR2: MNHEY, SVGAGI. The V end was cut by 7 bases, the J end by 0 bases, with 13 bases between. The CDR3 sequence: CASIEGALSGNTIYF. For the CDR3, the DNA is TGTGCCAGCATCGAGGGTGCCCTCTCTGGAAACACCATATATTTT.

This chain uses TRBV12-3 or TRBV12-4 with TRBJ2-1, with D perhaps TRBD1 or TRBD2 (6 bases each). This CDR3 region has 12 residues. The V end lost 7 bases, the J end lost 7 bases, and 11 bases lay between the germline ends. CDR3 protein: CASTLGGNEQFF. The CDR3 DNA is TGTGCCAGCACCTTAGGGGGGAATGAGCAGTTCTTC.

On this clonotype itself: The junction does not match germline at one end; this may be a read error. The chain links TRBV6-1 to TRBJ2-7, with unresolved D. Germline CDR1 MNHNS, CDR2 SASEGT. CDR3 length: 13 residues. Written as DNA, the CDR3 is TGTGCCAGCAGTGTTCTTTGGACCTACGAGCGGTACTTC. It translates to CASSVLWTYERYF.

This chain links TRBV12-3 or TRBV12-4 with TRBJ2-1; weak D call: TRBD1 (6 bases). The CDR3 sequence is 17 residues long. The V end lost 4 bases, the J end lost 6 bases, and 22 bases lay between the germline ends. This chain's CDR3 is CASSSITPLKGGNEQFF. The CDR3 DNA is TGTGCCAGCAGTTCTATTACTCCTCTCAAAGGGGGCAATGAGCAGTTCTTC.

This clonotype was seen only a few times. The J gene is TRBJ2-7, the V gene TRBV6-1, with a tentative D call TRBD1 (6 bases). The germline gives CDR1 MNHNS, CDR2 SASEGT. This CDR3 has 16 amino acids. V was trimmed by 5 bases and J by 4 bases, leaving 21 bases between them. The CDR3 is CASSSLRQDLRYEQYF. The CDR3 nucleotides are TGTGCCAGCAGTTCCCTCCGACAGGATCTAAGATACGAGCAGTACTTC.

This clonotype has just a few counts. The V gene is TRBV7-2, the J gene TRBJ1-1; 8 bases are a match to TRBD1. Looked up from germline, CDR1 is SGHTA and CDR2 is FQGNSA. The CDR3 totals 16 residues. Trimming cost V 5 bases and J 3 bases; bases outside gene matches: 11. The CDR3 DNA sequence: TGTGCCAGCAGCCCGGTTGACAGGGGATACGACACTGAAGCTTTCTTT. It encodes CASSPVDRGYDTEAFF. The whole variable domain, remainder taken from reference TRBV7-2 and TRBJ1-1, is GAGVSQSPSNKVTEKGKDVELRCDPISGHTALYWYRQSLGQGLEFLIYFQGNSAPDKSGLPSDRFSAERTGGSVSTLTIQRTQQEDSAVYLCASSPVDRGYDTEAFFGQGTRLTVV.

This clonotype was detected a few times. The CDR3 reads CSAQRGVAGGAPGELFF. The CDR3 DNA follows: TGCAGCGCCCAACGAGGTGTGGCGGGGGGTGCCCCCGGGGAGCTGTTTTTT. The chain carries TRBV29-1 and TRBJ2-2, with 8 bases lining up with TRBD2. CDR3 length: 17 residues. Germline CDR1 is SQVTM and CDR2 is ANQGSEA. Germline trimming cut 7 bases from V and 6 bases from J; bases unmatched to any gene: 19.